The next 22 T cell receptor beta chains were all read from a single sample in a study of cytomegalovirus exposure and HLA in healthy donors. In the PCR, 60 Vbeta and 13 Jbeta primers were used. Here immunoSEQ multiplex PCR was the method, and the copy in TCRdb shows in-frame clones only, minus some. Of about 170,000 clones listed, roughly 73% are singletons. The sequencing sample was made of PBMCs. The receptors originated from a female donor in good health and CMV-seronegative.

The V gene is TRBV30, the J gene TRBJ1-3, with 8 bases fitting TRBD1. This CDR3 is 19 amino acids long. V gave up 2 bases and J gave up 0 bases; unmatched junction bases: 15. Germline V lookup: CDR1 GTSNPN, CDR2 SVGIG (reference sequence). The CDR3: CAWSLDPPLTGGSGNTIYF. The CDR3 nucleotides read TGTGCCTGGAGTCTCGATCCACCGCTTACAGGGGGCTCTGGAAACACCATATATTTT.

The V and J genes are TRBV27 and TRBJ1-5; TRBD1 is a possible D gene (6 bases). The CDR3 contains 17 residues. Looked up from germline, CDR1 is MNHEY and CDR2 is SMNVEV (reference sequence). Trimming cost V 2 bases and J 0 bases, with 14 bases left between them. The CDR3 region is CASSLNPGGASNQPQHF. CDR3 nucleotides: TGTGCCAGCAGTTTAAACCCCGGGGGGGCTAGCAATCAGCCCCAGCATTTT.

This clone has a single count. The CDR3 spells CASSGLAGAGELFF. CDR3 nucleotide sequence: TGTGCCAGCAGCGGACTAGCGGGAGCCGGGGAGCTGTTTTTT. V and J are TRBV6-1 and TRBJ2-2; 13 bases align to TRBD2. Trimming at V came to 6 bases and at J to 6 bases, leaving 1 base not matched to a gene. CDR1 MNHNS and CDR2 SASEGT come from the germline V gene. This CDR3 spans 14 amino acids.

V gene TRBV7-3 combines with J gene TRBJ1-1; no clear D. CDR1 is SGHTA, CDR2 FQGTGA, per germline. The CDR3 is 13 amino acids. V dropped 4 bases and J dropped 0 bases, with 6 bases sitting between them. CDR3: CASSSVMNTEAFF. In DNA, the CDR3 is TGTGCCAGCAGCTCGGTCATGAACACTGAAGCTTTCTTT.

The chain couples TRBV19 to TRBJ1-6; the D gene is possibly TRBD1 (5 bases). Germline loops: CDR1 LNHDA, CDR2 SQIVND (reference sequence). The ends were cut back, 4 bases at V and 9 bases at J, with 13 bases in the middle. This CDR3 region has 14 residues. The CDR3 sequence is CASSKRGEVSPLHF. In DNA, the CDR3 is TGTGCCAGTAGTAAAAGAGGGGAGGTTTCACCCCTCCACTTT.

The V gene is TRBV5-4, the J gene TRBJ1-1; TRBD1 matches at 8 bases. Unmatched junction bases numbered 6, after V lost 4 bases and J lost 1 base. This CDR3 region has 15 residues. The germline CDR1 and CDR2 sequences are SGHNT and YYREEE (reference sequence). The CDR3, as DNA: TGTGCCAGCAGCCCAACAGGGGGGGCGAACACTGAAGCTTTCTTT. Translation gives CASSPTGGANTEAFF.

Here the CDR3 DNA reads TGTGCCAGCAGTTTCAGGGGGCAGCGTGGTGTTGAAGCTTTCTTT. This encodes CASSFRGQRGVEAFF. This chain connects TRBV27 to TRBJ1-1, with TRBD1 matching over 8 bases. The CDR3 totals 15 residues. V shed 3 bases, J shed 7 bases, and the junction held 10 bases outside the gene matches. CDR1 is MNHEY, CDR2 SMNVEV, per germline (reference sequence).

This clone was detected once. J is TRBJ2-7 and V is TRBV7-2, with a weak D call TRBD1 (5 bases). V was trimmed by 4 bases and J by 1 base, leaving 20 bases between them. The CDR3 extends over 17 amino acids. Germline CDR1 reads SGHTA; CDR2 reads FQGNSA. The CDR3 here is CASSSARTPAISYEQYF. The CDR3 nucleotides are TGTGCCAGCAGCTCGGCTAGGACACCAGCGATTTCCTACGAGCAGTACTTC.

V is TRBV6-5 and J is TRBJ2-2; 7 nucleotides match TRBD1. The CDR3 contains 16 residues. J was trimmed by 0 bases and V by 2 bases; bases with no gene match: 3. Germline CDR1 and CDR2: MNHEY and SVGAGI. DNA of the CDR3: TGTGCCAGCAGTTACGAGACAGGGTCGAACACCGGGGAGCTGTTTTTT. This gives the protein CASSYETGSNTGELFF.

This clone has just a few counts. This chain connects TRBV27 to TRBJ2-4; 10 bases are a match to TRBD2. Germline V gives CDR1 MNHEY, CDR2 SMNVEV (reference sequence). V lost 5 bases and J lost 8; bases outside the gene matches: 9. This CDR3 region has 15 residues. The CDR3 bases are TGTGCCAGCAGTCCAAGCGGGGGGGCCTTATACATTCAGTACTTC. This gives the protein CASSPSGGALYIQYF.

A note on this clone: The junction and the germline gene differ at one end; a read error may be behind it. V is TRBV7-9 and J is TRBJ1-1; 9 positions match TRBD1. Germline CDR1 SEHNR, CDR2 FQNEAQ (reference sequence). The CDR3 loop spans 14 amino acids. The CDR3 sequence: CSSSLGGQGTEAFF. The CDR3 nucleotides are TGTTCCAGCAGCTTAGGTGGACAGGGGACTGAAGCTTTCTTT.

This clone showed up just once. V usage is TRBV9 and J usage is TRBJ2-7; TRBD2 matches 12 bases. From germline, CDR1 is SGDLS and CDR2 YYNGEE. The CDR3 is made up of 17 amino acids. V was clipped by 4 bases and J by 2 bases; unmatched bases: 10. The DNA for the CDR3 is TGTGCCAGCAGCCCCCAACTAGCGGGAGGATACACCTACGAGCAGTACTTC. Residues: CASSPQLAGGYTYEQYF.

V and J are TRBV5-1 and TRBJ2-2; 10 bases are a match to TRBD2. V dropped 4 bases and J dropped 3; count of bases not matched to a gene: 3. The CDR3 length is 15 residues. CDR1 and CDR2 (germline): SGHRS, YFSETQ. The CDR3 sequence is CASSPSGSDTGELFF. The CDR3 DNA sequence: TGCGCCAGCAGCCCTAGCGGGAGTGACACCGGGGAGCTGTTTTTT.

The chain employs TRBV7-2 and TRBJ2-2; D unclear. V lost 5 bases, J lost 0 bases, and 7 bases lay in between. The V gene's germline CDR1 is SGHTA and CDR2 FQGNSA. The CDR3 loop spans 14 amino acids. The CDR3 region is CASSPPTNTGELFF. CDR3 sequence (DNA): TGTGCCAGCAGCCCCCCCACGAACACCGGGGAGCTGTTTTTT.

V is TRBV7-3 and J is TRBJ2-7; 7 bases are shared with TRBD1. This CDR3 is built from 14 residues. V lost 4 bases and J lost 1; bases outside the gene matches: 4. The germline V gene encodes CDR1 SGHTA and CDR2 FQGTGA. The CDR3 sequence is CASSSPGQSYEQYF. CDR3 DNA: TGTGCCAGCAGCTCGCCGGGACAGTCCTACGAGCAGTACTTC.

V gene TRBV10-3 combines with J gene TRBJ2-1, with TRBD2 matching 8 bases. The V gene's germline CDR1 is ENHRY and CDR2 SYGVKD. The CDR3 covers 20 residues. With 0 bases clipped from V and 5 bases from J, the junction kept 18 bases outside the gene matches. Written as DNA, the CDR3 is TGTGCCATCAGTGAGTCATGGACGGGGGGGACTCCCCTCGGCCACAATGAGCAGTTCTTC. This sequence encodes CAISESWTGGTPLGHNEQFF.

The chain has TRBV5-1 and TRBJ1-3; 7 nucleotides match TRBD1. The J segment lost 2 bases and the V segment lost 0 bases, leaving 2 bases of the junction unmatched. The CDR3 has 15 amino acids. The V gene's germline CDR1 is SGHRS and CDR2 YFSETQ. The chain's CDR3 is CASSLVTGAGNTIYF. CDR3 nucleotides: TGCGCCAGCAGCTTGGTTACAGGGGCTGGAAACACCATATATTTT. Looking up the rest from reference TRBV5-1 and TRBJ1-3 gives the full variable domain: KAGVTQTPRYLIKTRGQQVTLSCSPISGHRSVSWYQQTPGQGLQFLFEYFSETQRNKGNFPGRFSGRQFSNSRSEMNVSTLELGDSALYLCASSLVTGAGNTIYFGEGSWLTVV.

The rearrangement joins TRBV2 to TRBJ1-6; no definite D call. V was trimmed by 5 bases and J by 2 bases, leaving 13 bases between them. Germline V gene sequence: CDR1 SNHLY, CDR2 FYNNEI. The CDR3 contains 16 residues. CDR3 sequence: CASSYRRSTYNSPLHF. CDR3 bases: TGTGCCAGCAGTTACAGACGGTCCACCTATAATTCACCCCTCCACTTT.

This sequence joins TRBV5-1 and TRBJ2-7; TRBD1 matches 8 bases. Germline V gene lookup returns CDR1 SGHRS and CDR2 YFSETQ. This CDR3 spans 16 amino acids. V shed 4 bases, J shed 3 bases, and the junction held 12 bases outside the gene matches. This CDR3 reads CASSPARGRSFYEQYF. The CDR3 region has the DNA TGCGCCAGCAGCCCCGCCAGGGGGCGATCTTTCTACGAGCAGTACTTC.

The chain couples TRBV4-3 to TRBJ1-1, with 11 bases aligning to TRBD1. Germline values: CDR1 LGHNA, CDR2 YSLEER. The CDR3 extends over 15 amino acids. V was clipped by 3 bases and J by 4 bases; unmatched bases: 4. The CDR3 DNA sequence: TGCGCCAGCAGCCAGGGACAGGGGGTGACCACTGAAGCTTTCTTT. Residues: CASSQGQGVTTEAFF.

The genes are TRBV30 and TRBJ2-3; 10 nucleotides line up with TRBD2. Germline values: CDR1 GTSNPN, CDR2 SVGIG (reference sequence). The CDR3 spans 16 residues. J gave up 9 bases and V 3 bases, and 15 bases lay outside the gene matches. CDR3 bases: TGTGCCTGGAGAACCGGGACTAGCGCCCTAAGAGACACGCAGTATTTT. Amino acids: CAWRTGTSALRDTQYF.

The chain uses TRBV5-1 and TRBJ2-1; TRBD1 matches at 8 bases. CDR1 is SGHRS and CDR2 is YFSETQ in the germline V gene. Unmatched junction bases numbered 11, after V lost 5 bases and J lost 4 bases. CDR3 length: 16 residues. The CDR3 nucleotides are TGCGCCAGCAGGCCTACTCAGGGGGCGGATTACAATGAGCAGTTCTTC. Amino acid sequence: CASRPTQGADYNEQFF.